The 31 T cell receptor beta chains presented below share a single source sample, sequenced in a study of T cell responses to AZD1222 COVID-19 vaccine. Profiling relied on immunoSEQ multiplex PCR, and the TCRdb table lists in-frame clones only, not all of them. The table records about 96,000 clones, approximately 90% of them present only once. The specimen comprised peripheral blood, sampled on day 0 of AZD1222 vaccination. The receptors originated from an adult in good health.

The rearrangement joins TRBV7-3 to TRBJ1-5, with 8 bases matching TRBD1. Unmatched junction bases numbered 11, after V lost 10 bases and J lost 0 bases. Per germline, CDR1 SGHTA and CDR2 FQGTGA. The CDR3 has 16 residues. The DNA of the CDR3 is TGTGCCATATTGGACAGGGAGCATAATAGCAATCAGCCCCAGCATTTT. This encodes CAILDREHNSNQPQHF.

This chain uses TRBV5-1 with TRBJ1-1; no clear D gene. The germline V gene encodes CDR1 SGHRS and CDR2 YFSETQ. The CDR3 covers 14 residues. V lost 4 bases to trimming and J lost 5 bases, with 15 bases between them. CDR3 protein: CASSPNLSGTEAFF. Written as DNA, the CDR3 is TGCGCCAGCAGCCCCAACCTAAGTGGAACTGAAGCTTTCTTT.

The gene calls are TRBV6-6 and TRBJ1-5; D not resolved. V lost 7 bases to trimming and J lost 5 bases, with 9 bases between them. The CDR3 spans 12 residues. Germline V gene data show CDR1 as MNHNY and CDR2 as SVGAGI (reference sequence). CDR3 sequence (DNA): TGTGCCAGCACAACTGGGGATCAGCCCCAGCATTTT. Residues: CASTTGDQPQHF.

This clone was observed a few times. This sequence joins TRBV14 and TRBJ1-2; D ambiguous. The CDR3 runs 17 residues. Trimming removed 1 base at V and 6 bases at J, with 21 bases between. CDR1 SGHDN and CDR2 FVKESK come from the germline V gene. CDR3 sequence reads: CASSQAPTHLTWDGYTF. CDR3 coding DNA: TGTGCCAGCAGCCAAGCCCCCACCCACCTCACCTGGGATGGCTACACCTTC.

The chain is built from TRBV28 and TRBJ2-4, with D uncertain. CDR3 length: 14 amino acids. The germline V gene has CDR1 MDHEN and CDR2 SYDVKM. V was clipped by 2 bases and J by 1 base, with 6 bases between them. Here the CDR3 DNA reads TGTGCCAGCAGTTTAAAGGATGCCAAAAACATTCAGTACTTC. It yields the protein CASSLKDAKNIQYF.

The chain recombines TRBV12-5 with TRBJ2-2; the match to TRBD1 covers 7 bases. Germline V gives CDR1 LGHNT, CDR2 FRNRAP. With 1 base clipped from V and 4 bases from J, the junction kept 3 bases outside the gene matches. The CDR3 has 15 residues. The DNA of the CDR3 is TGTGCTAGTGGTTTGGGACAGGGTGGCACCGGGGAGCTGTTTTTT. As protein: CASGLGQGGTGELFF. The whole variable domain, filled in from reference TRBV12-5 and TRBJ2-2, reads DARVTQTPRHKVTEMGQEVTMRCQPILGHNTVFWYRQTMMQGLELLAYFRNRAPLDDSGMPKDRFSAEMPDATLATLKIQPSEPRDSAVYFCASGLGQGGTGELFFGEGSRLTVL.

The chain has TRBV28 and TRBJ2-3; 7 positions match TRBD1. The length of the CDR3 is 15 residues. V shed 5 bases, J shed 1 base, and the junction held 6 bases outside the gene matches. Per the germline V gene, CDR1 is MDHEN and CDR2 is SYDVKM. CDR3 protein: CASSIRQGGTDTQYF. The CDR3 DNA reads TGTGCCAGCAGTATACGACAGGGAGGCACAGATACGCAGTATTTT. Combining the CDR3 with reference TRBV28 and TRBJ2-3 gives the whole variable domain DVKVTQSSRYLVKRTGEKVFLECVQDMDHENMFWYRQDPGLGLRLIYFSYDVKMKEKGDIPEGYSVSREKKERFSLILESASTNQTSMYLCASSIRQGGTDTQYFGPGTRLTVL.

The chain uses TRBV5-1 and TRBJ2-6; TRBD1 or TRBD2 may be the D gene (5 bases each). This CDR3 has 18 residues. With 4 bases removed from V and 0 bases from J, the gap between germline ends came to 17 bases. CDR1 is SGHRS and CDR2 is YFSETQ in the germline V gene. CDR3 nucleotides: TGCGCCAGCAGCCTACCCCGGGACGCGAGCTCTGGGGCCAACGTCCTGACTTTC. It codes for CASSLPRDASSGANVLTF.

In its sample, this clone was seen once. V gene TRBV5-1 combines with J gene TRBJ2-6; D uncertain. The CDR3 runs 15 residues. Germline V CDR1 and CDR2: SGHRS, YFSETQ. Deletions cut 3 bases from V and 2 bases from J, with 9 bases between. The CDR3 DNA reads as TGCGCCAGCAGCTCCGGCTTAACTGGGGCCAACGTCCTGACTTTC. It translates to CASSSGLTGANVLTF.

This clone is classed as medium-sized. The chain couples TRBV13 to TRBJ1-1; D call uncertain. V lost 7 bases and J 4 bases, leaving 10 bases between the germline ends. The CDR3 sequence is 12 residues long. CDR1 and CDR2 (germline): PRHDT, FYEKMQ (reference sequence). The CDR3 spells CASNGEVTEAFF. The CDR3 nucleotides are TGTGCCAGCAACGGGGAGGTCACTGAAGCTTTCTTT. Together with reference TRBV13 and TRBJ1-1, the CDR3 gives the full variable domain: AAGVIQSPRHLIKEKRETATLKCYPIPRHDTVYWYQQGPGQDPQFLISFYEKMQSDKGSIPDRFSAQQFSDYHSELNMSSLELGDSALYFCASNGEVTEAFFGQGTRLTVV.

CDR3 sequence: CASSVESRNSPLHF. The CDR3 nucleotides are TGTGCCAGCAGCGTAGAGTCCCGTAATTCACCCCTCCACTTT. The gene calls are TRBV9 and TRBJ1-6; D is unclear. Trimming stripped 0 bases from V and 6 bases from J, with 7 bases between. Germline CDR1 reads SGDLS; CDR2 reads YYNGEE. The CDR3 loop spans 14 amino acids.

This sequence joins TRBV7-9 and TRBJ1-4, with 8 positions matching TRBD1. CDR1 and CDR2 (germline): SEHNR, FQNEAQ (reference sequence). Trimming cost V 4 bases and J 7 bases; bases outside gene matches: 8. The CDR3 has 15 residues. The CDR3 spells CASSSDRDLGEKLFF. The CDR3 DNA sequence: TGTGCCAGCAGCTCGGACAGGGATCTAGGTGAAAAACTGTTTTTT.

The V call is TRBV5-1, the J call TRBJ2-1; weak D call: TRBD2 (6 bases). The CDR3 is made up of 16 amino acids. Germline CDR1 is SGHRS and CDR2 is YFSETQ. V lost 0 bases to trimming and J lost 8 bases, with 18 bases between them. In DNA, the CDR3 is TGCGCCAGCAGCTTGGTCCGGGACTGGGGTTTCGATGAGCAGTTCTTC. It translates to CASSLVRDWGFDEQFF.

The chain links TRBV19 to TRBJ1-1; no clear D. V was trimmed by 4 bases and J by 7 bases, leaving 13 bases between them. The V gene's germline CDR1 is LNHDA and CDR2 SQIVND (reference sequence). The CDR3 covers 13 residues. The CDR3 nucleotides read TGTGCCAGTAGTACGTCTCTCAAGGGTGAAGCTTTCTTT. Its translation: CASSTSLKGEAFF.

A single count supports this clone. V usage is TRBV11-1 and J usage is TRBJ1-2, with TRBD1 as a possible D gene (5 bases). The V end was cut by 5 bases, the J end by 7 bases, with 20 bases between. Germline values: CDR1 SGHAT, CDR2 FQDESV (reference sequence). CDR3 length: 15 residues. CDR3 bases: TGTGCCAGCAGCCCCCTTAGTTTGGGGCAGTCTGGCTACACCTTC. As protein: CASSPLSLGQSGYTF.

The chain recombines TRBV6-2 or TRBV6-3 with TRBJ1-1, with TRBD1 identical over 8 bases. The germline V gene encodes CDR1 MNHEY and CDR2 SVGEGT. V trimming: 0 bases; J trimming: 0 bases; junction bases outside the gene matches: 9. The CDR3 contains 18 residues. The CDR3, as DNA: TGTGCCAGCAGTTACTCCCCTAATTACAGGGGGATGAACACTGAAGCTTTCTTT. Translating it yields CASSYSPNYRGMNTEAFF.

The genes are TRBV19 and TRBJ1-5; the match to TRBD1 covers 8 bases. This CDR3 is built from 13 residues. CDR1 is LNHDA and CDR2 is SQIVND in the germline V gene (reference sequence). Trimming removed 10 bases from V and 6 bases from J; junction bases left unmatched: 8. CDR3 in DNA: TGTGCCATCGCCGGGACAGGAGGTCAGCCCCAGCATTTT. It yields the protein CAIAGTGGQPQHF.

The J gene is TRBJ1-6, the V gene TRBV27, with D possibly matching TRBD1 (6 bases). V was pared by 6 bases and J by 2 bases, with 11 bases between. This CDR3 is 15 amino acids long. CDR1 MNHEY and CDR2 SMNVEV come from the germline V gene (reference sequence). CDR3 amino acids: CASSQGSPYNSPLHF. For the CDR3, the DNA is TGTGCCAGCAGCCAGGGGAGTCCCTATAATTCACCCCTCCACTTT.

The chain is built from TRBV7-3 and TRBJ2-3; D gene uncertain. This CDR3 comprises 14 residues. V lost 5 bases and J 0 bases, leaving 9 bases between the germline ends. CDR1 SGHTA and CDR2 FQGTGA come from the germline V gene. The CDR3 DNA follows: TGTGCCAGCAGCCCAGACGGAAGCACAGATACGCAGTATTTT. Encoded protein: CASSPDGSTDTQYF.

This clone was seen only once. The rearrangement joins TRBV18 to TRBJ2-7; TRBD1 might be the D (6 bases). The CDR3 runs 14 residues. CDR1 is KGHSH and CDR2 is LQKENI in the germline V gene. V was trimmed by 4 bases and J by 1 base, leaving 11 bases between them. CDR3: CASSRDTSSYEQYF. The CDR3 DNA follows: TGTGCCAGCTCACGGGACACTTCTTCCTACGAGCAGTACTTC. The full variable domain, rest sourced from reference TRBV18 and TRBJ2-7, is NAGVMQNPRHLVRRRGQEARLRCSPMKGHSHVYWYRQLPEEGLKFMVYLQKENIIDESGMPKERFSAEFPKEGPSILRIQQVVRGDSAAYFCASSRDTSSYEQYFGPGTRLTVT.

V is TRBV2 and J is TRBJ2-2; 10 nucleotides match TRBD2. The ends lost 2 bases at V and 5 bases at J; junction bases unmatched: 8. CDR1 is SNHLY and CDR2 is FYNNEI in the germline V gene. The length of the CDR3 is 17 residues. The CDR3 nucleotides read TGTGCCAGCAGTGAAAACGAACTAGCGGGATCTACCGGGGAGCTGTTTTTT. Amino acids: CASSENELAGSTGELFF.

In its sample, this clone was seen once. The rearrangement links TRBV18 to TRBJ2-7, with 7 bases aligning to TRBD1. CDR3 length: 15 residues. J was trimmed by 1 base and V by 3 bases; bases with no gene match: 6. From germline, CDR1 is KGHSH and CDR2 LQKENI. The CDR3 DNA sequence: TGTGCCAGCTCACCCGACAGGGTAAGGTCCTACGAGCAGTACTTC. This encodes CASSPDRVRSYEQYF.

The chain has TRBV20-1 and TRBJ1-1; 10 bases match TRBD1. V lost 3 bases, J lost 5 bases, and 12 bases stayed unmatched. CDR3 length equals 16 residues. Germline CDR1 is DFQATT and CDR2 is SNEGSKA (reference sequence). CDR3 sequence (DNA): TGCAGTGCTAGTTGGCTGACAGGGGGCGCTTGGACTGAAGCTTTCTTT. The encoded protein is CSASWLTGGAWTEAFF.

The rearrangement joins TRBV6-1 to TRBJ1-3; TRBD1 might be the D (5 bases). The V end was cut by 4 bases, the J end by 0 bases, with 13 bases between. Germline V gene data show CDR1 as MNHNS and CDR2 as SASEGT. CDR3 length equals 16 residues. The CDR3 is CASSALRGGSGNTIYF. The CDR3 DNA follows: TGTGCCAGCAGTGCTCTGAGGGGAGGCTCTGGAAACACCATATATTTT.

The chain links TRBV4-2 to TRBJ1-4; D unresolved. Germline V gene data show CDR1 as LGHNA and CDR2 as YNFKEQ. V was pared by 0 bases and J by 5 bases, with 16 bases between. The CDR3 sequence is 17 residues long. The CDR3 reads CASSQDIIGRINEKLFF. Written as DNA, the CDR3 is TGTGCCAGCAGCCAAGATATAATAGGGCGAATCAATGAAAAACTGTTTTTT.

The chain employs TRBV9 and TRBJ1-1, with D hard to call. Germline CDR1 and CDR2: SGDLS and YYNGEE. V shed 10 bases and J shed 11 bases, with 21 bases lying between them. This CDR3 region has 12 residues. CDR3 DNA sequence: TGTGCCTCCACCCCCGAGTCTACGGGGGCTTTCTTT. Translating gives CASTPESTGAFF.

CDR3 sequence reads: CASSVKGNTMAYTF. CDR3 DNA sequence: TGTGCCAGCAGTGTCAAAGGGAACACTATGGCCTACACCTTC. V and J are TRBV2 and TRBJ1-2; D remains unclear. Germline V gene sequence: CDR1 SNHLY, CDR2 FYNNEI. CDR3 length: 14 amino acids. V lost 4 bases and J 10 bases, leaving 19 bases between the germline ends.

This clone came up a few times. The J gene is TRBJ2-2, the V gene TRBV5-4; D unresolved. The CDR3 sequence is 13 residues long. Deletions cut 0 bases from V and 9 bases from J, with 9 bases between. Germline V gene data show CDR1 as SGHNT and CDR2 as YYREEE (reference sequence). Here the CDR3 reads CASSLENAWELFF. CDR3 sequence (DNA): TGTGCCAGCAGCTTGGAGAACGCCTGGGAGCTGTTTTTT.

The CDR3, as DNA: TGTGCCAGCAGTTACCCGTCGGGGGGCTACACCTTC. Protein product: CASSYPSGGYTF. The chain links TRBV12-3 or TRBV12-4 to TRBJ1-2, with D hard to call. The CDR3 length is 12 residues. The V gene lost 4 bases and the J gene lost 8 bases, with 11 bases spanning the gap.

This chain uses TRBV2 with TRBJ1-6; no reliable D call. Germline-derived CDR1 and CDR2 are SNHLY and FYNNEI. Trimming cost V 1 base and J 6 bases, with 10 bases left between them. The CDR3 has 15 residues. CDR3 region: CASSEGGPSNSPLHF. CDR3 DNA sequence: TGTGCCAGCAGTGAAGGAGGTCCTTCTAATTCACCCCTCCACTTT. The whole variable domain, filled in from reference TRBV2 and TRBJ1-6, reads EPEVTQTPSHQVTQMGQEVILRCVPISNHLYFYWYRQILGQKVEFLVSFYNNEISEKSEIFDDQFSVERPDGSNFTLKIRSTKLEDSAMYFCASSEGGPSNSPLHFGNGTRLTVT.

In its sample, this clone was seen once. The V gene is TRBV6-5, the J gene TRBJ2-1, with 9 bases matching TRBD2. Looked up from germline, CDR1 is MNHEY and CDR2 is SVGAGI. V shed 2 bases, J shed 2 bases, and the junction held 1 base outside the gene matches. The CDR3 spans 15 residues. CDR3 amino acids: CASSYVAGAYNEQFF. CDR3 coding DNA: TGTGCCAGCAGTTACGTAGCGGGGGCCTACAATGAGCAGTTCTTC.